These T cell receptor beta chains were read from a single sample in a study of T-cell memory formation after mild COVID-19. TCRdb processed the 5' RACE reads anew with MiXCR; each CDR3 protein has one entry. The table records 550,000 to 700,000 distinct CDR3 sequences, over 15% of them present only once. Material: PBMCs or a T cell subset sorted from them (not recorded which). The receptor set was obtained from an adult woman who had mild COVID-19 (a few samples of this study predate the infection). Cell type and time point are not known. Each CDR3 is given with its conserved first and last residue. D genes are given only for firm matches. Clone size is given for some rows only: seen once, a few or many times, or a class if the clone is expanded.

DNA,CDR3,V,size,D,length,J
TGCGCCAGCAGCCCGGACAGCGACTACAATGAGCAGTTCTTC,CASSPDSDYNEQFF,TRBV5-1,.,.,14,TRBJ2-1
TGTGCCAGCAGCTTAGTTGGGACGGCCCAATGCACCTTC,CASSLVGTAQCTF,TRBV7-2,few,.,13,TRBJ1-2
TGTGCCAGCAGCCAAGGACAGATAAACACTGAAGCTTTCTTT,CASSQGQINTEAFF,TRBV14,few,.,14,TRBJ1-1
TGTGCCAGCAGTGACGGGACTAGCGGGAGTGTAGATACGCAGTATTTT,CASSDGTSGSVDTQYF,TRBV12-3/TRBV12-4,few,TRBD2,16,TRBJ2-3
TGCAGTGCTAGAGATTCAAGCGGGGGCCGGGGAGAGACCCAGTACTTC,CSARDSSGGRGETQYF,TRBV20-1,.,TRBD2,16,TRBJ2-5
TGTGCCAGCACCCGGGATGGCACAGATACGCAGTATTTT,CASTRDGTDTQYF,TRBV12-3/TRBV12-4,few,.,13,TRBJ2-3
TGTGCCAGCAGAGCAGGAAACAGGGACTTCGGGGGCGAGCAGTACTTC,CASRAGNRDFGGEQYF,TRBV5-8,.,.,16,TRBJ2-7
TGTGCCAGCAGCCCCCTGGGACCGAACTACGAGCAGTACTTC,CASSPLGPNYEQYF,TRBV7-2,few,.,14,TRBJ2-7
TGTGCCAGCAGCGTAGGACTTAGCAGCGGGAGAAGCGATGAGCAGTTCTTC,CASSVGLSSGRSDEQFF,TRBV9,few,TRBD2,17,TRBJ2-1
TGTGCCAGCTGCCGGGCCGCCTACGAGCAGTACTTC,CASCRAAYEQYF,TRBV21-1,many,.,12,TRBJ2-7
TGTGCCAGCAGCTCAGGACTAGTAGGAGACAATGAGCAGTTCTTC,CASSSGLVGDNEQFF,TRBV5-5,many,TRBD2,15,TRBJ2-1
TGTGCCAGCAGCCTTTATCCGGGACTAGCGGGGGGATCCCCGGGGAATGAGCAGTTCTTC,CASSLYPGLAGGSPGNEQFF,TRBV7-3,few,TRBD2,20,TRBJ2-1
TGCAGCGTTGCTTACTATGAGCAGTTCTTC,CSVAYYEQFF,TRBV29-1,few,.,10,TRBJ2-1
TGTGCCAGTAGCAGGTACGGGATTACCTACGAGCAGTACTTC,CASSRYGITYEQYF,TRBV19,few,.,14,TRBJ2-7
TGTGCCAGCAGACAGGGGTTGATGAACACTGAAGCTTTCTTT,CASRQGLMNTEAFF,TRBV3-1,.,TRBD1,14,TRBJ1-1
TGTGCCAGCAGCTCACAGGGTGCAGGAAACACCATATATTTT,CASSSQGAGNTIYF,TRBV7-9,few,.,14,TRBJ1-3
TGTGCCAGCAGCCAAGCTCTTGACGCGATCCAAGAGACCCAGTACTTC,CASSQALDAIQETQYF,TRBV4-2,few,.,16,TRBJ2-5